This T cell receptor (beta chain) comes out of a study of blood T cell repertoires in COVID-19. Study details: PBMCs, B-cell-depleted T cells, or T cells were the source of the cDNA or gDNA that made up the material.

The CDR3 totals 12 residues. CDR1 SNHLY and CDR2 FYNNEI come from the germline V gene. V was clipped by 7 bases and J by 5 bases, with 11 bases between them. The data were produced by immunoSEQ multiplex PCR, yet TCRdb's version contains in-frame clones alone and is incomplete. Here the sample spans 100,000 or so clones, roughly four fifths being singletons. This clone has just a few counts. Material: peripheral blood. The V call is TRBV2, the J call TRBJ1-1; the D gene is possibly TRBD1 (5 bases). This receptor was identified in a human donor in a cohort sampled during active COVID-19. CDR3 sequence reads: CASTGFRTEAFF. Written as DNA, the CDR3 is TGTGCCAGCACAGGGTTTCGAACTGAAGCTTTCTTT.